This T cell receptor beta chain originates from a study of CD8+ T cells in alopecia areata. V was clipped by 3 bases and J by 4 bases, with 15 bases between them. Germline lookup yields CDR1 MNHNS and CDR2 SASEGT. This CDR3 is built from 15 residues. Reverse transcription of extracted RNA yielded cDNA, which provided the sequencing template. Assay: immunoSEQ multiplex PCR; the TCRdb copy retains only in-frame clones and omits some. The top ten clones hold 20% to 25% of a sample with 120,000 to 150,000 clones, approximately 80% of them seen once. Specified treatment: oral pan-JAK inhibitor, 5-10 mg twice daily.

The chain is built from TRBV6-1 and TRBJ2-5, with a weak D call TRBD2 (7 bases). The receptor comes from a human donor with alopecia areata. Sequences were derived from CD8+ T cells sorted from blood, sampled at week 4, from a patient treated with tofacitinib. CDR3 in amino acids: CASSDKGGATETQYF. The CDR3 region has the DNA TGTGCCAGCAGTGATAAAGGGGGGGCAACAGAGACCCAGTACTTC.